This TCR beta chain stems from a study of identical twins. TCRdb recomputed calls from the 5' RACE reads with MiXCR, one row per CDR3 protein. Of around 480,000 distinct CDR3 sequences in the sample, roughly 13% were seen once. CDR1 is ENHRY, CDR2 SYGVKD, per germline. This CDR3 region has 13 residues. V shed 3 bases and J shed 2 bases, with 8 bases lying between them. The same data also contributed to another study, on yellow fever vaccine responses in identical twins.

The receptor was isolated from a woman aged 18-29 years in good health. The sequencing input was CD4+ T cells sorted from blood. This chain links TRBV10-3 with TRBJ2-7; unclear D gene. The DNA of the CDR3 is TGTGCCATCAGTGACTCGTCCACCTACGAGCAGTACTTC. Its protein product is CAISDSSTYEQYF.